This TCR beta chain was identified during a study of cytomegalovirus exposure and HLA in healthy donors. Study in general: The 666 first-cohort repertoires shared a platform with the approximately 120 validation repertoires, as reported in a later analysis. Points from the study as a whole: Reported performance of the classifier showed diagnosis of cytomegalovirus status with high specificity and sensitivity. The tendency of first-cohort TCR clusters to co-occur in the approximately 110 validation repertoires was the finding of a later analysis. Most TCR sequences showed up rarely, but some public TCRs showed up in many donors.

To note about this clone: What it binds is unknown.

CDR3 length: 16 residues. V lost 5 bases and J 0 bases, leaving 17 bases between the germline ends. Germline V gene lookup returns CDR1 MNHEY and CDR2 SMNVEV (reference sequence). Libraries were prepared by immunoSEQ multiplex PCR; TCRdb keeps only in-frame clonotypes and omits some of them. The sample consists of under 85,000 clones, 90% to 95% of them appearing once. This clonotype was sampled from a woman between 18 and 30 years old in good health and CMV-seronegative. Sequencing input: PBMCs. This rearrangement joins TRBV27 to TRBJ2-7; a possible D gene is TRBD1 (6 bases). The CDR3 DNA reads as TGTGCCAGCAGTGTTCGATGGGACATCTCCTCCTACGAGCAGTACTTC. It yields the protein CASSVRWDISSYEQYF.